One sample yielded the 29 T cell receptor beta chains listed below, sequenced in a study of identical twins. MiXCR, run by TCRdb on the 5' RACE reads, gives a single entry per CDR3 protein. Among around 1.7 million distinct CDR3 sequences listed, under 35% were seen once. The sequenced sample consisted of cord blood. All receptors derive from a newborn girl in good health.

This rearrangement joins TRBV6-1 to TRBJ2-1, with D perhaps given as TRBD1 or TRBD2 (5 bases each). The DNA end is a closer match to TRBJ2-7, so the J assignment may be wrong. The CDR3 runs to 15 residues. The germline V gene has CDR1 MNHNS and CDR2 SASEGT. Here the CDR3 DNA reads TGTGCCAGCAGCGTACTAGACAGCTCCTACAATGAGCAGTACTTC. Protein sequence: CASSVLDSSYNEQYF.

The chain uses TRBV7-9 and TRBJ1-1; 8 bases match TRBD1. Germline CDR1 reads SEHNR; CDR2 reads FQNEAQ (reference sequence). This CDR3 region has 20 residues. V was clipped by 2 bases and J by 4 bases; unmatched bases: 21. The CDR3 region is CASSLFNLRDRMRESTEAFF. For the CDR3, the DNA is TGTGCCAGCAGCTTATTCAATTTGCGGGACAGGATGAGGGAGAGCACTGAAGCTTTCTTT.

About this clonotype: A much larger clone sits a single nucleotide away, making a read error possible. This chain uses TRBV6-5 with TRBJ1-5; D is possibly TRBD1 (6 bases). The CDR3 spans 14 residues. Germline assignment: CDR1 MNHEY and CDR2 SVGAGI. V was pared by 5 bases and J by 1 base, with 9 bases between. The CDR3 reads CASSDGTSNQPQHF. The CDR3 region has the DNA TGTGCCAGCAGTGACGGGACAAGCAATCAGCCCCAGCATTTT.

The gene calls are TRBV29-1 and TRBJ2-1, with D possibly TRBD1 on 6 matching bases. The germline V gene has CDR1 SQVTM and CDR2 ANQGSEA. Trimming removed 5 bases at V and 2 bases at J, with 10 bases between. The CDR3 is made up of 13 amino acids. CDR3 protein: CSVPRQAYNEQFF. CDR3 DNA sequence: TGCAGCGTTCCGCGACAGGCCTACAATGAGCAGTTCTTC.

This clonotype has more than one count but fewer than ten. The chain has TRBV5-1 and TRBJ1-2, with 8 bases identical to TRBD1. The CDR3 runs to 14 residues. The germline V gene has CDR1 SGHRS and CDR2 YFSETQ. V lost 2 bases and J lost 6; bases outside the gene matches: 6. The CDR3: CASSFAGGIDGYTF. CDR3 DNA: TGCGCCAGCAGCTTCGCAGGGGGCATCGATGGCTACACCTTC.

This clonotype was seen more than once but under ten times. The V and J genes are TRBV7-2 and TRBJ2-7, with 7 bases aligning to TRBD2. The CDR3 is 15 residues long. From germline, CDR1 is SGHTA and CDR2 FQGNSA. V shed 2 bases, J shed 2 bases, and the junction held 6 bases outside the gene matches. This chain's CDR3 is CASSLRTGLAYEQYF. DNA for the CDR3: TGTGCCAGCAGCTTAAGAACAGGACTAGCCTACGAGCAGTACTTC.

This clonotype was recorded many times. The genes are TRBV27 and TRBJ2-1, with 8 bases identical to TRBD2. This CDR3 has 16 amino acids. The germline gives CDR1 MNHEY, CDR2 SMNVEV (reference sequence). Unmatched junction bases numbered 8, after V lost 3 bases and J lost 4 bases. The chain's CDR3 is CASSLRGGPVYNEQFF. The CDR3 nucleotides are TGTGCCAGCAGTTTGCGCGGGGGGCCCGTTTACAATGAGCAGTTCTTC.

This clonotype was seen more than once but under ten times. The rearrangement joins TRBV29-1 to TRBJ2-5, with 8 bases fitting TRBD1. Germline CDR1 is SQVTM and CDR2 is ANQGSEA. The CDR3 covers 12 residues. The trim removed 7 bases at V and 4 bases at J, leaving 5 bases unmatched. This CDR3 is CSADRGGETQYF. The DNA of the CDR3 is TGCAGCGCCGACAGGGGCGGAGAGACCCAGTACTTC.

This clonotype was seen only a few times. The chain recombines TRBV12-3 or TRBV12-4 with TRBJ1-1; tentative D call: TRBD1 (6 bases). V dropped 3 bases and J dropped 7 bases, with 12 bases sitting between them. This CDR3 has 13 residues. The CDR3 reads CASSLRQGSEAFF. The CDR3, as DNA: TGTGCCAGCAGTTTGCGGCAGGGGAGTGAAGCTTTCTTT.

This clonotype was counted ten times or more. DNA for the CDR3: TGTGCCAGCAGCCGTCGGACTAGCGGCACAGATACGCAGTATTTT. Amino acid sequence: CASSRRTSGTDTQYF. The chain is built from TRBV12-3 or TRBV12-4 and TRBJ2-3, with TRBD2 matching over 9 bases. The CDR3 length is 15 residues. V dropped 6 bases and J dropped 1; count of bases not matched to a gene: 5.

The rearrangement links TRBV28 to TRBJ2-3, with a possible D match to TRBD2 (6 bases). CDR1 is MDHEN and CDR2 is SYDVKM in the germline V gene. The ends were cut back, 8 bases at V and 1 base at J, with 16 bases in the middle. CDR3 length: 15 residues. As DNA, the CDR3 is TGTGCCAGCTTTCCATCCGGGGGAGGCACAGATACGCAGTATTTT. It yields the protein CASFPSGGGTDTQYF.

This clonotype has more than one count but fewer than ten. The rearrangement uses TRBV5-1 and TRBJ2-2, with 9 positions matching TRBD1. The V gene end was trimmed by 4 bases and the J gene end by 7 bases; junction bases not matched to a gene: 5. Germline CDR1 is SGHRS and CDR2 is YFSETQ. The CDR3 extends over 14 amino acids. For the CDR3, the DNA is TGCGCCAGCAGCGCCGGGACAGGGTTCGGGGAGCTGTTTTTT. The encoded protein is CASSAGTGFGELFF.

Note on this clonotype: A much more abundant neighbour one base away suggests this may be a read error. The rearrangement joins TRBV11-2 to TRBJ1-2; D unclear. Germline CDR1 and CDR2: SGHAT and FQNNGV. The V and J ends lost 0 bases and 10 bases respectively, with 15 bases between them. There are 14 residues in the CDR3. The CDR3 DNA reads as TGTGCCAGCAGCTTAGATACCCCCAGTTGGGCCTACACCTTC. This sequence encodes CASSLDTPSWAYTF.

The sample holds a few counts of this clonotype. This rearrangement joins TRBV20-1 to TRBJ1-4, with 8 bases that match TRBD1. This CDR3 comprises 13 residues. CDR1 and CDR2 from the germline V gene are DFQATT and SNEGSKA (reference sequence). Germline trimming cut 8 bases from V and 5 bases from J; bases unmatched to any gene: 7. CDR3 sequence: CSTRTGINEKLFF. As DNA, the CDR3 is TGCAGTACGCGGACAGGGATAAATGAAAAACTGTTTTTT.

This chain links TRBV28 with TRBJ1-5; 8 bases match TRBD1. After removal of 5 bases from V and 6 bases from J, the junction contained 12 bases not matched to a gene. CDR1 is MDHEN, CDR2 SYDVKM, per germline. There are 16 residues in the CDR3. CDR3 DNA sequence: TGTGCCAGCAGTCTGCAGGGACAGGCGGGGAGTCAGCCCCAGCATTTT. As protein: CASSLQGQAGSQPQHF.

This clonotype was detected only a few times. The chain combines TRBV6-1 with TRBJ2-7, with TRBD2 identical over 12 bases. The trim removed 8 bases at V and 2 bases at J, leaving 4 bases unmatched. This CDR3 is built from 14 residues. The V gene's germline CDR1 is MNHNS and CDR2 SASEGT. The CDR3 spells CASLRLAGAYEQYF. The DNA for the CDR3 is TGTGCCAGCCTGAGACTAGCGGGAGCCTACGAGCAGTACTTC.

This clonotype was seen a few times. The CDR3 loop reads CASGLGQGLGKLFF. CDR3 DNA: TGTGCCAGCGGATTGGGACAGGGTCTAGGAAAACTGTTTTTT. This chain links TRBV2 with TRBJ1-4, with TRBD1 matching 9 bases. The V gene end was trimmed by 8 bases and the J gene end by 10 bases; junction bases not matched to a gene: 11. The CDR3 consists of 14 residues. Per the germline V gene, CDR1 is SNHLY and CDR2 is FYNNEI.

This clonotype has more than one count but fewer than ten. The V gene is TRBV12-3 or TRBV12-4, the J gene TRBJ1-2, with D possibly TRBD1 on 5 matching bases. The ends were cut back, 6 bases at V and 4 bases at J, with 15 bases in the middle. This CDR3 region has 14 residues. In DNA, the CDR3 is TGTGCCAGCAGCAGCGGGACTCCTCTCTATGGCTACACCTTC. Translating gives CASSSGTPLYGYTF.

The rearrangement joins TRBV3-1 to TRBJ2-3; 10 positions match TRBD2. Germline-derived CDR1 and CDR2 are LGHDT and YNNKEL (reference sequence). V was clipped by 1 base and J by 3 bases; unmatched bases: 4. This CDR3 contains 16 residues. CDR3 sequence: CASSQVAGGGTDTQYF. Here the CDR3 DNA reads TGTGCCAGCAGCCAAGTAGCGGGAGGAGGTACAGATACGCAGTATTTT.

The rearrangement uses TRBV28 and TRBJ1-1; D unclear. Trimming pared 3 bases from V and 0 bases from J, leaving 20 bases between. CDR1 MDHEN and CDR2 SYDVKM come from the germline V gene. There are 18 residues in the CDR3. The CDR3 loop reads CASSFRPARRGMNTEAFF. Written as DNA, the CDR3 is TGTGCCAGCAGTTTCCGTCCCGCACGGAGAGGGATGAACACTGAAGCTTTCTTT.

For this clonotype: One end of the junction varies from germline; a read error may be responsible. V and J are TRBV20-1 and TRBJ2-5; 7 nucleotides agree with TRBD2. Germline assignment: CDR1 DFQATT and CDR2 SNEGSKA (reference sequence). This CDR3 has 13 amino acids. The CDR3 DNA is TGCAGTGCCAGAGGGACCCTTGGGACTACCACGTACTTC. Amino acid sequence: CSARGTLGTTTYF.

The table lists this clonotype with a few counts. V usage is TRBV20-1 and J usage is TRBJ2-3; D assignment may be TRBD1 or TRBD2 (6 bases each). The length of the CDR3 is 16 residues. Germline CDR1 and CDR2: DFQATT and SNEGSKA (reference sequence). Trimming removed 2 bases at V and 5 bases at J, with 20 bases between. The CDR3 bases are TGCAGTGCTAGACCACGGCAGGGGAGGCCGGGAGATACGCAGTATTTT. Its protein product is CSARPRQGRPGDTQYF.

The chain joins TRBV6-6 to TRBJ2-5; 9 nucleotides line up with TRBD1. The CDR3 contains 13 residues. The V and J ends lost 6 bases and 4 bases, in that order; junction bases with no gene match: 3. Per germline, CDR1 MNHNY and CDR2 SVGAGI (reference sequence). CDR3 in amino acids: CASRQGAGETQYF. The CDR3 region has the DNA TGTGCCAGCAGACAGGGGGCTGGAGAGACCCAGTACTTC.

In this sample, this clonotype turned up many times. The CDR3 is CAISDIVRVKGGYTF. DNA for the CDR3: TGTGCCATCAGTGATATCGTCAGGGTGAAAGGTGGCTACACCTTC. The rearrangement joins TRBV10-3 to TRBJ1-2, with a possible D match to TRBD1 (5 bases). The V gene's germline CDR1 is ENHRY and CDR2 SYGVKD. The V end lost 3 bases, the J end lost 7 bases, and 18 bases lay between the germline ends. The CDR3 is 15 amino acids.

This sequence joins TRBV11-2 and TRBJ1-2; D not certain. V lost 6 bases, J lost 4 bases, and 12 bases lay in between. The CDR3 runs to 13 residues. The germline CDR1 and CDR2 sequences are SGHAT and FQNNGV. The CDR3 spells CASSLDTTYGYTF. The CDR3 DNA sequence: TGTGCCAGCAGTCTTGACACTACCTATGGCTACACCTTC. The variable domain in full, with the rest retrieved from reference TRBV11-2 and TRBJ1-2, is EAGVAQSPRYKIIEKRQSVAFWCNPISGHATLYWYQQILGQGPKLLIQFQNNGVVDDSQLPKDRFSAERLKGVDSTLKIQPAKLEDSAVYLCASSLDTTYGYTFGSGTRLTVV.

The rearrangement links TRBV25-1 to TRBJ2-7, with 9 bases fitting TRBD1. The J call may be wrong; the DNA end is better matched by TRBJ2-5. The CDR3 contains 14 residues. Per germline, CDR1 MGHDK and CDR2 SYGVNS. In DNA form, the CDR3 reads TGTGCCAGCAGTAAAACAGGGGGCTGGAAGACCCAGTACTTC. This translates into CASSKTGGWKTQYF.

The chain recombines TRBV12-3 or TRBV12-4 with TRBJ2-1; the match to TRBD1 covers 10 bases. The CDR3 length is 15 residues. With V trimmed by 3 bases and J by 7 bases, 6 bases remained unmatched. In DNA, the CDR3 is TGTGCCAGCAGTTTCGGGGACAGGGGTAGGAATGAGCAGTTCTTC. Amino acids: CASSFGDRGRNEQFF.

This sequence joins TRBV5-1 and TRBJ1-2, with 7 positions matching TRBD1. Germline V CDR1 and CDR2: SGHRS, YFSETQ. With 4 bases clipped from V and 4 bases from J, the junction kept 10 bases outside the gene matches. This CDR3 region has 15 residues. Here the CDR3 reads CASSEDRAGAYGYTF. In DNA, the CDR3 is TGCGCCAGCAGCGAAGACAGGGCTGGTGCCTATGGCTACACCTTC.

This clonotype was seen only a few times. The chain couples TRBV20-1 to TRBJ2-1; no reliable D call. Germline V gives CDR1 DFQATT, CDR2 SNEGSKA (reference sequence). This CDR3 is 13 amino acids long. V was pared by 4 bases and J by 3 bases, with 10 bases between. The CDR3 protein is CSAISRLYNEQFF. The CDR3 DNA follows: TGCAGTGCTATTTCCCGGCTCTACAATGAGCAGTTCTTC.